Each of the 4 T cell receptor beta chains below was sequenced from the same sample in a study of blood T cell repertoires in COVID-19. Measured with immunoSEQ multiplex PCR; TCRdb has only the in-frame clones, and not every one. The sample lists about 98,000 clones; around 75% were seen once. Material for sequencing was peripheral blood. Every receptor here comes from a man between 65 and 85 years old with acute or convalescent COVID-19.

This clone occurred once. The CDR3 region has the DNA TGCGCCAGCAGCCAAGGAACAGGGGAACGGGGCTACACCTTC. Residues: CASSQGTGERGYTF. This chain connects TRBV4-1 to TRBJ1-2; TRBD1 agrees at 7 bases. Trimming took 1 base from V and 8 from J; bases not matched to a gene: 7. Germline assignment: CDR1 MGHRA and CDR2 YSYEKL. This CDR3 is built from 14 residues.

This clone has more than one count but fewer than ten. The J gene is TRBJ1-5, the V gene TRBV9, with D tentatively TRBD1 (5 bases). Trimming took 4 bases from V and 6 from J, leaving 11 bases between them. Germline lookup yields CDR1 SGDLS and CDR2 YYNGEE. CDR3 size: 13 residues. CDR3 protein: CASSPGGAQPQHF. The CDR3 bases are TGTGCCAGCAGCCCAGGAGGGGCTCAGCCCCAGCATTTT.

This rearrangement joins TRBV4-3 to TRBJ2-1; D remains ambiguous. Between the trimmed V and J ends, which lost 4 bases and 6 bases, there was a span of 22 bases. CDR1 LGHNA and CDR2 YSLEER come from the germline V gene. The CDR3 runs to 17 residues. The CDR3 DNA sequence: TGCGCCAGCAGCCCTGACTCGGTTATTGGGTCCATCAATGAGCAGTTCTTC. This gives the protein CASSPDSVIGSINEQFF.

The chain employs TRBV7-2 and TRBJ2-5; perhaps TRBD2 as D (5 bases). Per the germline V gene, CDR1 is SGHTA and CDR2 is FQGNSA. The V gene lost 2 bases and the J gene lost 3 bases, with 7 bases spanning the gap. The CDR3 is 13 residues long. This CDR3 reads CASSLRRKETQYF. The CDR3, as DNA: TGTGCCAGCAGCTTACGGAGGAAAGAGACCCAGTACTTC.